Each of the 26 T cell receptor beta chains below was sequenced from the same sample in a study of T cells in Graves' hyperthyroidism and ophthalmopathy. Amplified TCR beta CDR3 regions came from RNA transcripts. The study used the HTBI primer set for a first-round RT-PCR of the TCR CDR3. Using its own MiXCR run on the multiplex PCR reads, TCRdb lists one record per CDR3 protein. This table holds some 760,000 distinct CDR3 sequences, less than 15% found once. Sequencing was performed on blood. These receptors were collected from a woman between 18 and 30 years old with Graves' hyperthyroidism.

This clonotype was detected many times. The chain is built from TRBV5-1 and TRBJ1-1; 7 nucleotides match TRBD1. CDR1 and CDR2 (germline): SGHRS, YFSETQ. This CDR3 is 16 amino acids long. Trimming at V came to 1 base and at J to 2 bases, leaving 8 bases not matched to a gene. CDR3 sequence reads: CASSLTHRGDNTEAFF. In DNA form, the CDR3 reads TGCGCCAGCAGCTTGACACACAGGGGTGATAACACTGAAGCTTTCTTT.

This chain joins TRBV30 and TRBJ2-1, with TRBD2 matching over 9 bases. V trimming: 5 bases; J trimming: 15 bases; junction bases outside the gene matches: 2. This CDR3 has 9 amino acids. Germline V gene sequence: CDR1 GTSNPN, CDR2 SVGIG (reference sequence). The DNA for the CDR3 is TGTGCCTGGCCGGGACTAGCGTTCTTC. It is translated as CAWPGLAFF.

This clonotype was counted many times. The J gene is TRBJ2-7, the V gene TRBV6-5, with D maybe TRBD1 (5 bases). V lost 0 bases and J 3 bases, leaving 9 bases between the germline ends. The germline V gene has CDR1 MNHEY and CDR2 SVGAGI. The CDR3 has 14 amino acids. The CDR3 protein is CASSYSNQGYEQYF. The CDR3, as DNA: TGTGCCAGCAGTTACTCAAACCAGGGCTACGAGCAGTACTTC.

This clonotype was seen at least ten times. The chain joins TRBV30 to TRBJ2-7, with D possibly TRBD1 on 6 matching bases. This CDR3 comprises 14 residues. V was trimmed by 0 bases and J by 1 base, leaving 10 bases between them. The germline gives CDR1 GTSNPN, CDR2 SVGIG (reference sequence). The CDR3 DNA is TGTGCCTGGAGTGTTGGCGGACAGTCCTACGAGCAGTACTTC. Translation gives CAWSVGGQSYEQYF.

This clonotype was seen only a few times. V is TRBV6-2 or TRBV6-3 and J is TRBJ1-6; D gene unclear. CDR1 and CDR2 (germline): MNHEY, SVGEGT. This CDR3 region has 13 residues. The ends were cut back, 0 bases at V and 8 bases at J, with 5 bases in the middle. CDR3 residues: CASSYSEDSPLHF. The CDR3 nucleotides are TGTGCCAGCAGTTACTCGGAGGATTCACCCCTCCACTTT.

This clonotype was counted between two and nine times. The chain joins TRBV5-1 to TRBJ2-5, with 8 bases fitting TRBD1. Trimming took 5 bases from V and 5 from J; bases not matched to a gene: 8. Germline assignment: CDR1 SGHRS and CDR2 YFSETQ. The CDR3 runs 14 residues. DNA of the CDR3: TGCGCCAGCAGGACGACAGGGGCGGGGGAGACCCAGTACTTC. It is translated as CASRTTGAGETQYF.

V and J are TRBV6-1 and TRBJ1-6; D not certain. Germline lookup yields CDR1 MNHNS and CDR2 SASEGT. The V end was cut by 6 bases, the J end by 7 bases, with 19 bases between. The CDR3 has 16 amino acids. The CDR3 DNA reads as TGTGCCAGCAGCGCGGAGGACCATCGAAGAAATTCACCCCTCCACTTT. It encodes CASSAEDHRRNSPLHF.

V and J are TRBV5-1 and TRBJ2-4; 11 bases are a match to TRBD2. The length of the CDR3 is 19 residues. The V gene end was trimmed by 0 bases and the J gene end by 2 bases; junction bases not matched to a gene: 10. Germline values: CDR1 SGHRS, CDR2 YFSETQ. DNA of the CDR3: TGCGCCAGCAGCTTGGGGAGTAGCGGGAGGGCCGGGTCCAAAAACATTCAGTACTTC. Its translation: CASSLGSSGRAGSKNIQYF.

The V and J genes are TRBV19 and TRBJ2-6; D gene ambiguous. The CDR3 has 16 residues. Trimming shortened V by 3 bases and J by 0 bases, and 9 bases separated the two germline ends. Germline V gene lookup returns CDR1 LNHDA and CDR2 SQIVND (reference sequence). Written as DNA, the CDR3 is TGTGCCAGTAGTATCGGCGCGAGCTCTGGGGCCAACGTCCTGACTTTC. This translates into CASSIGASSGANVLTF.

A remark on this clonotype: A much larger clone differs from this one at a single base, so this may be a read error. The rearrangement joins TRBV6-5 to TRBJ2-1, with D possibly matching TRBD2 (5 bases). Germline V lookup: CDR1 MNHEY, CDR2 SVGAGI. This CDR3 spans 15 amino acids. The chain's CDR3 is CASSYSLGGYSEQFF. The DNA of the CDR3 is TGTGCCAGCAGTTACTCGCTCGGAGGCTACAGTGAGCAGTTCTTC.

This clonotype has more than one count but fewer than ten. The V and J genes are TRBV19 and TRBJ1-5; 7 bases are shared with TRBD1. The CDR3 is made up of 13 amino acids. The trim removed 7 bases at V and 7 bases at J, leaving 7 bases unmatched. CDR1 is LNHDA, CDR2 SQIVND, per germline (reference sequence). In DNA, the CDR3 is TGTGCCAGTACCCCCGACAGGGCCCAGCCCCAGCATTTT. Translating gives CASTPDRAQPQHF.

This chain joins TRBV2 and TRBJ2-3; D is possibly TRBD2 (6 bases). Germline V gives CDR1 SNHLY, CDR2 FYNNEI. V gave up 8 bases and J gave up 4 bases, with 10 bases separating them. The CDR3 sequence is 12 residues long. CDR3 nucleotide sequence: TGTGCCAGCGGGGGGAACTCAGATACGCAGTATTTT. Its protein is CASGGNSDTQYF.

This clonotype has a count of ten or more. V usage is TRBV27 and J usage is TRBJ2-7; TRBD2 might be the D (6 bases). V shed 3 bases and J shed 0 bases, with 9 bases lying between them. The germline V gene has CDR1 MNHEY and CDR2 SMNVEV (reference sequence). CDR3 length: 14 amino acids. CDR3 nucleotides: TGTGCCAGCAGTTTGGGGGGTTTCTCCTACGAGCAGTACTTC. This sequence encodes CASSLGGFSYEQYF.

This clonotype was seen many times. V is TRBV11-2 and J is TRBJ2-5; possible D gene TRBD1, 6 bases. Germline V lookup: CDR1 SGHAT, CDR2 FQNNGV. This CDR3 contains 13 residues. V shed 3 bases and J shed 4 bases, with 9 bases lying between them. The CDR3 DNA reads TGTGCCAGCAGCTTCGAGGGGGTAGAGACCCAGTACTTC. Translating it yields CASSFEGVETQYF.

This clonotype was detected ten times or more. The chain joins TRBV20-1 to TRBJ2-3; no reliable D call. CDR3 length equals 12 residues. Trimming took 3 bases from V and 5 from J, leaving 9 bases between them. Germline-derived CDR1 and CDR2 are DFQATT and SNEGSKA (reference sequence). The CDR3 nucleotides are TGCAGTGCTAGGGTCTCTGGAGATACGCAGTATTTT. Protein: CSARVSGDTQYF.

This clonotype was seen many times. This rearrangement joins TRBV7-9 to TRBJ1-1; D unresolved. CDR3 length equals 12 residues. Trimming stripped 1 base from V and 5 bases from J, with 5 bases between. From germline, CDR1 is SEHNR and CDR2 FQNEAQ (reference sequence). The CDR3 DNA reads TGTGCCAGCAGCTTAGGGACTACTGAAGCTTTCTTT. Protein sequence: CASSLGTTEAFF.

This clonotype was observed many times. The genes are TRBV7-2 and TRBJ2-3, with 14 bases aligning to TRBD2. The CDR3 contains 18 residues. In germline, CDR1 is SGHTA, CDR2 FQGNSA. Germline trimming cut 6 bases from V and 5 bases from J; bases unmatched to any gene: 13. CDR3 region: CASRFTPGTSGSKDTQYF. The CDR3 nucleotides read TGTGCCAGCAGGTTTACCCCCGGGACTAGCGGGAGTAAAGATACGCAGTATTTT. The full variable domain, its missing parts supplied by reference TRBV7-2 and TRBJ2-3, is GAGVSQSPSNKVTEKGKDVELRCDPISGHTALYWYRQSLGQGLEFLIYFQGNSAPDKSGLPSDRFSAERTGGSVSTLTIQRTQQEDSAVYLCASRFTPGTSGSKDTQYFGPGTRLTVL.

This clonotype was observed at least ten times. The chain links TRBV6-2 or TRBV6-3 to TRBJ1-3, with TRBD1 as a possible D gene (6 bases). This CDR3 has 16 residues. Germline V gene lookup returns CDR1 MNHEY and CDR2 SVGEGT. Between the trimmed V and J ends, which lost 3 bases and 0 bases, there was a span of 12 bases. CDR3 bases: TGTGCCAGCAGTTATGCCGGGACAACCTCTGGAAACACCATATATTTT. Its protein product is CASSYAGTTSGNTIYF.

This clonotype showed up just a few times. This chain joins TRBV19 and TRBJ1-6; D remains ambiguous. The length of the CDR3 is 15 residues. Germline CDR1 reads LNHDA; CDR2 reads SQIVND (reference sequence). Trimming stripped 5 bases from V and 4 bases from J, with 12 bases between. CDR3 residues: CASSPGREYNSPLHF. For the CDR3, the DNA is TGTGCCAGTAGTCCAGGACGGGAGTATAATTCACCCCTCCACTTT.

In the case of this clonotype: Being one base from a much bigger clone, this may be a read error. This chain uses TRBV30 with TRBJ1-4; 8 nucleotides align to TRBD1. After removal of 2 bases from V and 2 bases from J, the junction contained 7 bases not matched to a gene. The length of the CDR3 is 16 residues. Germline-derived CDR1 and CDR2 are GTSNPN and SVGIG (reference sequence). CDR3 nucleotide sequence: TGTGCCTGGAGTCCGGGCAGGGGGCACACTAATGAAAAACTGTTTTTT. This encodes CAWSPGRGHTNEKLFF.

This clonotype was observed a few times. This CDR3 reads CSVDRERYGYTF. The CDR3 DNA sequence: TGCAGCGTGGACAGGGAGAGGTATGGCTACACCTTC. The J gene is TRBJ1-2, the V gene TRBV29-1, with 8 bases matching TRBD1. The J segment lost 5 bases and the V segment lost 6 bases, leaving 5 bases of the junction unmatched. CDR3 length: 12 residues. Germline V gene lookup returns CDR1 SQVTM and CDR2 ANQGSEA.

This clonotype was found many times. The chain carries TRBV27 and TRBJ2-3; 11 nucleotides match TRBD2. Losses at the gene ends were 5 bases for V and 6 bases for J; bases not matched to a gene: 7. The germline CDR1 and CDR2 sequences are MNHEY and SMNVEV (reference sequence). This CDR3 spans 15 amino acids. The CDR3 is CASSRRLAGYDTQYF. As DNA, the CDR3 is TGTGCCAGCAGTAGACGACTAGCGGGATACGATACGCAGTATTTT.

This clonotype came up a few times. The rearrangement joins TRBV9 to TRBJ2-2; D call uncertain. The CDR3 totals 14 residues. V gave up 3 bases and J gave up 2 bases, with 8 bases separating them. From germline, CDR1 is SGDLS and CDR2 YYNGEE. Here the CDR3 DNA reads TGTGCCAGCAGCGACAGAACTAACACCGGGGAGCTGTTTTTT. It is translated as CASSDRTNTGELFF.

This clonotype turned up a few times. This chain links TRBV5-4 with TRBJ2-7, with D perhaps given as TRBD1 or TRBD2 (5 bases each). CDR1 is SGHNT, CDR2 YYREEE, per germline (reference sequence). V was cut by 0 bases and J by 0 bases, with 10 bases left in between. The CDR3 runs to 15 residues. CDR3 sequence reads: CASSLDGGDSYEQYF. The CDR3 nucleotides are TGTGCCAGCAGCTTGGATGGGGGAGACTCCTACGAGCAGTACTTC.

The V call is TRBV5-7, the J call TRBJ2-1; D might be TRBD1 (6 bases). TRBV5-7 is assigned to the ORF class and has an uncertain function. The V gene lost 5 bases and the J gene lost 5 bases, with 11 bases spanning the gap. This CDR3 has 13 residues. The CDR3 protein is CASRGALDNEQFF. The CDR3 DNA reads TGTGCCAGCAGGGGGGCACTCGACAATGAGCAGTTCTTC.

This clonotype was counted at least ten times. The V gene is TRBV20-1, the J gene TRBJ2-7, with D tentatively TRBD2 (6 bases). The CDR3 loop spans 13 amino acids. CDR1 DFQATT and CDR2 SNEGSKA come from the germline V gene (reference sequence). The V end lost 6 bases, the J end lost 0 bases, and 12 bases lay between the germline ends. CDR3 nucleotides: TGCAGTGCCGCCGGGACTCACTCCTACGAGCAGTACTTC. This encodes CSAAGTHSYEQYF.